This T cell receptor beta chain was profiled in a study of identical twins. Study results and limitations: Out-of-frame TCR alpha sharing observed in monozygotic twins exceeded model estimates.

Healthy Caucasian donors formed the entire cohort. In the case of this clonotype: Its antigen is unknown.

TCRdb re-analysed the 5' RACE reads in MiXCR, keeping a single row per CDR3 protein. Of roughly 250,000 distinct CDR3 sequences in the sample, over 12% are singletons; the top ten hold 8.5% to 10%. Germline loops: CDR1 DFQATT, CDR2 SNEGSKA (reference sequence). There are 13 residues in the CDR3. Between the trimmed V and J ends, which lost 4 bases and 3 bases, there was a span of 10 bases. This receptor was identified in a woman aged 18-30 years in good health. The sample comprised memory (CD45RO+) T cells sorted from blood. The V gene is TRBV20-1, the J gene TRBJ1-3; the D gene is possibly TRBD1 (5 bases). CDR3: CSATQEYGNTIYF. The CDR3 nucleotides read TGCAGTGCTACACAGGAGTATGGAAACACCATATATTTT.